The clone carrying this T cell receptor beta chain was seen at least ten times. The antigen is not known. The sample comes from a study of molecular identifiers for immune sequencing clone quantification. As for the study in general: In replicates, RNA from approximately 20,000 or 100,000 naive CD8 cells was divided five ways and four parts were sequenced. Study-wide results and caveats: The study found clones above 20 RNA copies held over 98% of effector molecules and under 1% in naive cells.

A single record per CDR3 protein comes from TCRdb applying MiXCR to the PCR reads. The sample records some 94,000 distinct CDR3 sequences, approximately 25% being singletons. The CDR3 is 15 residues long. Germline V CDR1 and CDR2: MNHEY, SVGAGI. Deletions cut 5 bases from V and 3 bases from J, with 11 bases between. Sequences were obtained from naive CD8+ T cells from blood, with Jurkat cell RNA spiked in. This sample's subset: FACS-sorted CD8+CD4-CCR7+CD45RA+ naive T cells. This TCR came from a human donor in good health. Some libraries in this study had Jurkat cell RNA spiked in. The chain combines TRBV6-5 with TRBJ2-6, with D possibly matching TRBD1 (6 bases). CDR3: CASSRYRDGANVLTF. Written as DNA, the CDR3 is TGTGCCAGCAGTCGTTACAGGGATGGGGCCAACGTCCTGACTTTC.